Detailed here is one T cell receptor beta chain. The antigen remains undetermined. The data were produced by immunoSEQ multiplex PCR, yet TCRdb's version contains in-frame clones alone and is incomplete. The top ten hold around 5.2% of the sample, which has about 160,000 clones, 85% to 90% seen once. The data originate from a study of T cell responses to AZD1222 COVID-19 vaccine. About the study: Pooled together were second doses at about 4 or about 12 weeks.

Points from the study as a whole: Females outnumbered males among donors, who were mostly white British; clonal diversity was possibly underestimated. Among those given AZD1222, only 6 or 7 were seropositive at baseline.

The TCR originated in an adult in good health. Sample: peripheral blood, taken on day 0 of AZD1222 vaccination.

DNA for the CDR3: TGTGCCAGCAGCTTGATTCATACCCCTATGGGAGGCTACACCTTC. This sequence encodes CASSLIHTPMGGYTF. The chain recombines TRBV5-8 with TRBJ1-2; unclear D gene. Trimming took 1 base from V and 8 from J, leaving 18 bases between them. The germline CDR1 and CDR2 sequences are SGHTS and YDEGEE. The CDR3 consists of 15 residues.